The entry below describes one T cell receptor beta chain. The antigen remains unidentified. Everyone who donated was a healthy bone marrow donor. The sample belongs to a study of cytomegalovirus exposure and HLA in healthy donors. The study, taken as a whole, reports: Sequencing had likely introduced a cluster of highly shared sequence variants as an artifact. Reports state that TCR beta sequences accurately predicted most subjects' HLA-A and HLA-B alleles.

Primers included in the PCR were 60 Vbeta and 13 Jbeta primers. This table comes from immunoSEQ multiplex PCR, and its TCRdb copy is limited to in-frame clones, with some not included. The sample carries 120,000 or so clones, 55% to 75% recorded once. The TCR comes from a woman aged 40 to 55 in good health and CMV-seropositive. Sequences were obtained from PBMCs.

The CDR3 spells CASSTTGDDSPLHF. DNA of the CDR3: TGTGCCAGCAGTACGACAGGGGATGATTCACCCCTCCACTTT. V usage is TRBV2 and J usage is TRBJ1-6; the match to TRBD1 covers 8 bases. The J segment lost 8 bases and the V segment lost 5 bases, leaving 5 bases of the junction unmatched. Germline-derived CDR1 and CDR2 are SNHLY and FYNNEI. CDR3 size: 14 residues.